Below, one TCR beta chain is given with its context. Its antigen is not identified. The CDR3 contains 18 residues. This record comes from a study of identical twins. TCRdb re-derived calls from the 5' RACE reads in MiXCR, one entry per CDR3 protein. Of about 700,000 distinct CDR3 sequences listed, 8% to 9% are singletons. No donor was unhealthy or non-Caucasian. Findings of the study overall: Models underestimated out-of-frame TCR alpha sharing in monozygotic twins. Abundant cord blood beta clonotypes carried fewer insertions; memory repertoires showed none.

This same sample was also part of a study on yellow fever vaccine responses in identical twins.

This TCR was recovered from a woman between 18 and 29 years old in good health. V and J are TRBV12-3 or TRBV12-4 and TRBJ2-3; 10 bases align to TRBD1. Sequenced material: PBMCs. CDR3: CTRSPLLGDRGRTDTQYF. The CDR3 region has the DNA TGTACCCGCAGTCCTCTTTTAGGCGACAGGGGGCGAACAGATACGCAGTATTTT.